Listed here are 19 T cell receptor beta chains from one sample, sequenced in a study of regulatory T cells in long-lasting Graves disease. Both iRepertoire HTBI primers and Arm-PCR of CDR3 regions were used to build the TCR beta libraries. TCRdb independently ran MiXCR on the multiplex PCR reads; one entry per CDR3 protein. The sample includes hundreds of thousands of distinct CDR3 sequences, around 32% of them seen just once. Time point noted: persistent/refractory GD, antithyroid drugs over 5 years with positive TRAb. Extracted PBMC RNA gave rise to the TCR library. Sequencing used peripheral blood mononuclear cells (PBMCs), obtained when the disease was refractory, from a patient treated with antithyroid drugs. These TCRs come from a female donor with Graves disease.

CDR3 bases: TGCGCCAGCAGCTCCGAGAGGACTAGCGGGAGCCACGAGCAGTACTTC. This translates into CASSSERTSGSHEQYF. This chain links TRBV5-1 with TRBJ2-7, with 13 nucleotides matching TRBD2. The CDR3 is 16 amino acids. Germline CDR1 SGHRS, CDR2 YFSETQ. V shed 3 bases and J 5 bases; nucleotides not matched to a gene: 8.

At least ten counts were recorded for this clonotype. The rearrangement uses TRBV11-2 and TRBJ1-1; no firm D call. The CDR3 runs 14 residues. Germline V gives CDR1 SGHAT, CDR2 FQNNGV. The germline V and J ends were trimmed by 5 bases and 0 bases, with 10 bases remaining between them. This CDR3 is CASSPDRLNTEAFF. Here the CDR3 DNA reads TGTGCCAGCAGCCCAGACCGATTGAACACTGAAGCTTTCTTT. Drawing the rest from reference TRBV11-2 and TRBJ1-1, the complete variable domain is EAGVAQSPRYKIIEKRQSVAFWCNPISGHATLYWYQQILGQGPKLLIQFQNNGVVDDSQLPKDRFSAERLKGVDSTLKIQPAKLEDSAVYLCASSPDRLNTEAFFGQGTRLTVV.

This chain links TRBV10-1 with TRBJ2-7; D remains ambiguous. The V and J ends lost 0 bases and 2 bases respectively, with 8 bases between them. Germline CDR1 WNHNN, CDR2 SYGVQD (reference sequence). The CDR3 is 14 amino acids. CDR3 in amino acids: CASSESAGPYEQYF. CDR3 in DNA: TGCGCCAGCAGTGAGTCCGCAGGCCCCTACGAGCAGTACTTC.

This clonotype was recorded only once. The chain carries TRBV20-1 and TRBJ2-1, with a possible D match to TRBD2 (6 bases). Germline CDR1 and CDR2: DFQATT and SNEGSKA (reference sequence). Deletions cut 0 bases from V and 5 bases from J, with 14 bases between. The CDR3 totals 15 residues. The CDR3 is CSARDGASANNEQFF. DNA of the CDR3: TGCAGTGCTAGAGACGGAGCTAGCGCCAACAATGAGCAGTTCTTC.

The chain combines TRBV6-2 or TRBV6-3 with TRBJ1-1, with 8 bases aligning to TRBD1. Germline assignment: CDR1 MNHEY and CDR2 SVGEGT. This CDR3 has 17 amino acids. V shed 4 bases and J 0 bases; nucleotides not matched to a gene: 10. Here the CDR3 DNA reads TGTGCCAGCAGTTTCGGGCAGGGGGCGGTTATGAACACTGAAGCTTTCTTT. Residues: CASSFGQGAVMNTEAFF.

The chain combines TRBV18 with TRBJ1-2; 7 bases agree with TRBD1. Germline V gives CDR1 KGHSH, CDR2 LQKENI. The CDR3 spans 15 residues. With V trimmed by 3 bases and J by 8 bases, 12 bases remained unmatched. CDR3 in amino acids: CASSPNPTGPGGYTF. The CDR3 region has the DNA TGTGCCAGCTCACCTAACCCGACAGGGCCGGGAGGCTACACCTTC.

In this sample, this clonotype turned up many times. V gene TRBV20-1 combines with J gene TRBJ1-1; 7 bases line up with TRBD1. The ends lost 2 bases at V and 0 bases at J; junction bases unmatched: 0. The CDR3 runs 13 residues. Germline CDR1 and CDR2: DFQATT and SNEGSKA (reference sequence). The DNA for the CDR3 is TGCAGTGCTAGACAGGGGGTGAACACTGAAGCTTTCTTT. Residues: CSARQGVNTEAFF.

The table lists this clonotype with many counts. The rearrangement joins TRBV30 to TRBJ1-2, with TRBD1 identical over 8 bases. CDR1 GTSNPN and CDR2 SVGIG come from the germline V gene (reference sequence). The CDR3 loop spans 15 amino acids. J was trimmed by 6 bases and V by 6 bases; bases with no gene match: 15. The CDR3 loop reads CACPHAGGNRNGYTF. The CDR3 DNA reads TGTGCCTGTCCTCATGCAGGGGGCAATCGGAATGGCTACACCTTC.

The chain couples TRBV29-1 to TRBJ1-1; possibly TRBD1 for D (5 bases). V gave up 4 bases and J gave up 4 bases, with 10 bases separating them. This CDR3 is 12 amino acids long. Germline-derived CDR1 and CDR2 are SQVTM and ANQGSEA. DNA for the CDR3: TGCAGCGTTGTGGTACAGGCCACTGAAGCTTTCTTT. This translates into CSVVVQATEAFF.

The chain carries TRBV19 and TRBJ1-5; D not certain. The germline V gene has CDR1 LNHDA and CDR2 SQIVND (reference sequence). V shed 10 bases and J shed 1 base, with 11 bases lying between them. The CDR3 sequence is 13 residues long. The CDR3 is CATSTESNQPQHF. The CDR3 DNA sequence: TGTGCCACCTCCACGGAAAGCAATCAGCCCCAGCATTTT.

Here the CDR3 DNA reads TGTGCCAGCAGTATCGGGACATACGGAAACACCATATATTTT. This codes for CASSIGTYGNTIYF. The chain recombines TRBV6-1 with TRBJ1-3; a weak D match, TRBD1 (6 bases). CDR1 MNHNS and CDR2 SASEGT come from the germline V gene. The ends were cut back, 5 bases at V and 4 bases at J, with 12 bases in the middle. CDR3 length: 14 amino acids.

On this clonotype itself: A much more abundant neighbour one base away suggests this may be a read error. CDR3 sequence (DNA): TGTGCCAGCAGTTTACCCAGGACTGCCTACGAGCAGTACTTC. The encoded protein is CASSLPRTAYEQYF. V gene TRBV28 combines with J gene TRBJ2-7, with D perhaps TRBD2 (5 bases). CDR3 length equals 14 residues. Germline V gene lookup returns CDR1 MDHEN and CDR2 SYDVKM. V dropped 2 bases and J dropped 2 bases, with 10 bases sitting between them.

In this sample, this clonotype turned up many times. The rearrangement links TRBV6-5 to TRBJ1-1, with 8 bases matching TRBD1. This CDR3 comprises 13 residues. Germline values: CDR1 MNHEY, CDR2 SVGAGI. Trimming at V came to 4 bases and at J to 4 bases, leaving 2 bases not matched to a gene. CDR3 residues: CASSFGQGTEAFF. CDR3 coding DNA: TGTGCCAGCAGTTTCGGACAGGGCACTGAAGCTTTCTTT.

This clonotype showed up just a few times. The chain carries TRBV6-2 or TRBV6-3 and TRBJ1-5, with no clear D. Deletions cut 0 bases from V and 3 bases from J, with 12 bases between. This CDR3 has 16 residues. Germline V lookup: CDR1 MNHEY, CDR2 SVGEGT. The DNA of the CDR3 is TGTGCCAGCAGTTACTCGGCAGGATGGAACAATCAGCCCCAGCATTTT. It encodes CASSYSAGWNNQPQHF.

This sequence joins TRBV12-3 or TRBV12-4 and TRBJ1-5, with D unresolved. V lost 8 bases to trimming and J lost 0 bases, with 14 bases between them. The length of the CDR3 is 15 residues. The CDR3 nucleotides read TGTGCCAGCTCATCCCGGGATTATAGCAATCAGCCCCAGCATTTT. As protein: CASSSRDYSNQPQHF.

In its sample, this clonotype was seen once. This chain uses TRBV28 with TRBJ1-2, with TRBD1 as a possible D gene (5 bases). The germline CDR1 and CDR2 sequences are MDHEN and SYDVKM. Trimming cost V 5 bases and J 4 bases, with 14 bases left between them. CDR3 length equals 14 residues. The CDR3 DNA follows: TGTGCCAGCAGTGGGGGTCGTTCGGGCTATGGCTACACCTTC. The encoded protein is CASSGGRSGYGYTF.

This clonotype was counted only a few times. The rearrangement uses TRBV3-1 and TRBJ1-4; TRBD1 might be the D (5 bases). Trimming left V 1 base short and J 6 bases short, with 12 bases between. The germline V gene encodes CDR1 LGHDT and CDR2 YNNKEL (reference sequence). The CDR3 is 15 residues long. The DNA of the CDR3 is TGTGCCAGCAGCCAAGCTGGGGGGTGGGATGAAAAACTGTTTTTT. Its protein product is CASSQAGGWDEKLFF.

The chain has TRBV30 and TRBJ2-2, with D unresolved. V lost 4 bases, J lost 7 bases, and 13 bases lay in between. Germline assignment: CDR1 GTSNPN and CDR2 SVGIG (reference sequence). This CDR3 has 13 amino acids. The CDR3 sequence is CAWTPLSVGELFF. The CDR3 DNA reads as TGTGCCTGGACCCCGTTATCTGTCGGGGAGCTGTTTTTT. Combining the CDR3 with reference TRBV30 and TRBJ2-2 gives the whole variable domain SQTIHQWPATLVQPVGSPLSLECTVEGTSNPNLYWYRQAAGRGLQLLFYSVGIGQISSEVPQNLSASRPQDRQFILSSKKLLLSDSGFYLCAWTPLSVGELFFGEGSRLTVL.

This rearrangement joins TRBV19 to TRBJ1-2, with D maybe TRBD1 (6 bases). This CDR3 is 12 amino acids long. The ends were cut back, 10 bases at V and 7 bases at J, with 16 bases in the middle. The germline CDR1 and CDR2 sequences are LNHDA and SQIVND (reference sequence). The DNA for the CDR3 is TGTGCCACCAGAACAGGGATAGTTGGCTACACCTTC. Its translation: CATRTGIVGYTF.